This T cell receptor (beta chain) emerged from a study of blood T cell repertoires in COVID-19. Across the study: Both acute and convalescent COVID-19 samples were obtained from the United States, Italy and Spain. The analysed material was cDNA or gDNA that came from T cells, B-cell-depleted T cells, or PBMCs.

This CDR3 contains 13 residues. Germline lookup yields CDR1 WSHSY and CDR2 SAAADI. V trimming: 8 bases; J trimming: 9 bases; junction bases outside the gene matches: 9. This table comes from immunoSEQ multiplex PCR, and its TCRdb copy is limited to in-frame clones, with some not included. The repertoire has tens of thousands of clones, around 86% of them found once; the top ten carry under 30%. The sequence was obtained from a woman of 80 years or more with acute or convalescent COVID-19. Sequenced input: peripheral blood. The V and J genes are TRBV10-2 and TRBJ2-1; 8 bases line up with TRBD1. The CDR3 here is CASALQGAGEQFF. The CDR3 coding sequence is TGCGCCAGCGCTCTCCAGGGGGCGGGTGAGCAGTTCTTC.